The rows below give T cell receptor beta chains drawn from one sample of a study of CD8 T cells in Susac syndrome. One entry per CDR3 protein, called by TCRdb with MiXCR from the immunoSEQ multiplex PCR reads. The data show roughly 150,000 distinct CDR3 sequences, 95% seen once. The source material was CD4+ T cells from PBMCs. These receptors were obtained from a human donor with Susac syndrome. CDR3s include the opening cysteine and the closing phenylalanine or tryptophan. D genes are given only for firm matches.

v_gene	j_gene	d_gene	CDR3aa
TRBV12-5	TRBJ2-2	.	CASARDSMGSVFF
TRBV9	TRBJ2-2	.	CASSAQVGLYTGELFF
TRBV20-1	TRBJ2-1	TRBD2	CSAPGLADNEQFF
TRBV3-1	TRBJ2-2	.	CASSPPTGELFF
TRBV29-1	TRBJ2-7	TRBD1	CSVERQGAGEQYF
TRBV7-8	TRBJ2-7	.	CASSGDLTYEQYF
TRBV9	TRBJ2-3	.	CANCSDTQYF
TRBV18	TRBJ2-5	TRBD1	CASSLGQGETQYF
TRBV5-1	TRBJ2-5	.	CASSLWAGDGETQYF
TRBV19	TRBJ2-2	TRBD1	CASSIRTGWELFF
TRBV21-1	TRBJ2-3	.	CASSSPRDSYTDTQYF
TRBV15	TRBJ1-5	.	CATSRDRTGLYQPQHF
TRBV21-1	TRBJ1-1	.	CASSKPDRGTEVFF
TRBV3-1	TRBJ2-2	.	CASSHRTASNTGELFF
TRBV9	TRBJ2-7	TRBD1	CASSVQPGQGVYEQYF
TRBV20-1	TRBJ1-1	.	CSATGLAEAFF
TRBV27	TRBJ1-5	TRBD1	CATRRQGRFYQPQHF
TRBV19	TRBJ2-3	.	CASSVGTVDTQYF
TRBV29-1	TRBJ1-1	.	CSVEDESLNTEAFF
TRBV7-8	TRBJ1-1	.	CASIPLNTEAFF
TRBV2	TRBJ1-5	.	CASSEQVWQPQHF
TRBV20-1	TRBJ1-6	.	CSASQVGASSYNSPLHF